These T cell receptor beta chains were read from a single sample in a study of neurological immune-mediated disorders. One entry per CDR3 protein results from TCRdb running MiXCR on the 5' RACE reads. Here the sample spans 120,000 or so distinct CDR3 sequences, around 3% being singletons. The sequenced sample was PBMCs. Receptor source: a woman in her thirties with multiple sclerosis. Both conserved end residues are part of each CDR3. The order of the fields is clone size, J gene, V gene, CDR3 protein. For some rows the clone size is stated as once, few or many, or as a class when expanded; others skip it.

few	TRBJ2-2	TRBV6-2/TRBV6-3	CASSYLAGGLHGELFF
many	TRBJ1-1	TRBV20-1	CSAPTGANTEAFF
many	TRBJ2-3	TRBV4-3	CASSQDRGAGGLLALGDTQYF
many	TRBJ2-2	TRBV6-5	CASAPDPAGRNTGELFF
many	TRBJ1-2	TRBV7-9	CASSSSFRRLGYTF
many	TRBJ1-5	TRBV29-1	CSARQTEDQPQHF
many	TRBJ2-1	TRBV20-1	CSAVGRRVDNEQFF
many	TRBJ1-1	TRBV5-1	CASENYPGQKNTEAFF
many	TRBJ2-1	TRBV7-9	CASSFDAGTGWDEQFF
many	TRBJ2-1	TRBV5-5	CASSWRPSGSGNEQFF
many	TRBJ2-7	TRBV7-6	CASSLGTASREQYF
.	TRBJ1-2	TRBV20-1	CSAVWAAGYGYTF
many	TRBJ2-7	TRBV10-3	CAISGTGTGAYEQYF
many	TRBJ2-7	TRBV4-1	CASSQDQTGIYEQYF
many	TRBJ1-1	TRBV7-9	CASSAQGTEAFF
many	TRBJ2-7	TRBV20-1	CSASGQLRLYEQYF
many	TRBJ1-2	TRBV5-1	CASHPGNYGYTF
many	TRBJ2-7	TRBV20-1	CSAADLRGQYF
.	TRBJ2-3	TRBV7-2	CASSKLDSTQYF
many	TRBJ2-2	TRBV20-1	CSARVASGRFGGELFF
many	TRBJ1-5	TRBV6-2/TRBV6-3	CASSYRFSNQPQHF
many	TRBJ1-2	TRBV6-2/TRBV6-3	CASSSGGGYTF
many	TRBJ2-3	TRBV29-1	CSVVTGVSGTDTQYF
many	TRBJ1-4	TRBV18	CASSPMGEKLFF
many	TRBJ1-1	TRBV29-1	CSVDGGPNTEAFF
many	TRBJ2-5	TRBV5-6	CASSFRPGETQYF
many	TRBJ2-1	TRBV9	CASSSLSGGSREQFF
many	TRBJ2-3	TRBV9	CASSVFSGGVTDTQYF
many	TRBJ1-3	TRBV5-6	CASSPVSGNTIYF
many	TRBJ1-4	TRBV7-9	CASSLSGREEKLFF
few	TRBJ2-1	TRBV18	CASSPLAGLSYNEQFF
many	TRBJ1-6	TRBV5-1	CASGGGSSYNSPLHF
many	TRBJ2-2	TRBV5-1	CASSLDGGRPGELFF
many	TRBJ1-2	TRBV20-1	CSARDLWGIYGYTF
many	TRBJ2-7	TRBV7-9	CASSLRAGGPYEQYF
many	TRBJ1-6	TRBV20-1	CSARDSGQGLGNSPLHF
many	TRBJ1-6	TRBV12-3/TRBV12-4	CASSQGQGARSPLHF
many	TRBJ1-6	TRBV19	CASSRAGVSYNSPLHF
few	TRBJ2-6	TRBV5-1	CASSLGGFVSSGANVLTF
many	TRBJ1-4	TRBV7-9	CASSSSPGVNEKLFF